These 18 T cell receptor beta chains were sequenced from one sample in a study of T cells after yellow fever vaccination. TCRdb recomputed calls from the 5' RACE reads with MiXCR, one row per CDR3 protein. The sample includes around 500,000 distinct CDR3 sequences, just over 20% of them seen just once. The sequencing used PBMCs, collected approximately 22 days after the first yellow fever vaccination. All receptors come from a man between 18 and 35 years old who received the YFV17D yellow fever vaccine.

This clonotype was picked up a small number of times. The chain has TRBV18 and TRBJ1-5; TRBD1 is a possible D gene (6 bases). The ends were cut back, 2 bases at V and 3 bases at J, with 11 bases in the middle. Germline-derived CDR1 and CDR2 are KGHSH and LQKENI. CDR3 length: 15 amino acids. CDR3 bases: TGTGCCAGCTCACCAAGTGGACAGCCCAATCAGCCCCAGCATTTT. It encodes CASSPSGQPNQPQHF.

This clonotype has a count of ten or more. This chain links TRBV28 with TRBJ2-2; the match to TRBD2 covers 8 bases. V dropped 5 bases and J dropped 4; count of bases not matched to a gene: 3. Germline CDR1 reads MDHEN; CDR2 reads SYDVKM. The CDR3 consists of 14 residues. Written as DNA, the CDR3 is TGTGCCAGCAGTAGCGGGGGAGGCACCGGGGAGCTGTTTTTT. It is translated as CASSSGGGTGELFF. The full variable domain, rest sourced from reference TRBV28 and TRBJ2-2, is DVKVTQSSRYLVKRTGEKVFLECVQDMDHENMFWYRQDPGLGLRLIYFSYDVKMKEKGDIPEGYSVSREKKERFSLILESASTNQTSMYLCASSSGGGTGELFFGEGSRLTVL.

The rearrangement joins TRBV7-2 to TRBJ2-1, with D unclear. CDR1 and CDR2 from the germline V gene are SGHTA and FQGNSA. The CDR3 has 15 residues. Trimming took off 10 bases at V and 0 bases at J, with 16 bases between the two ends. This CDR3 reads CATTPWGSSYNEQFF. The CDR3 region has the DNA TGTGCCACCACCCCCTGGGGAAGCTCCTACAATGAGCAGTTCTTC.

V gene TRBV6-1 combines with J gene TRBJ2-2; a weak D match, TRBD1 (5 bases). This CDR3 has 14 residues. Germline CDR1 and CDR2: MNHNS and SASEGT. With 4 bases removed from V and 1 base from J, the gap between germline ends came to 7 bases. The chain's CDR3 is CASSGRVNTGELFF. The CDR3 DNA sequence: TGTGCCAGCAGTGGCAGGGTGAACACCGGGGAGCTGTTTTTT.

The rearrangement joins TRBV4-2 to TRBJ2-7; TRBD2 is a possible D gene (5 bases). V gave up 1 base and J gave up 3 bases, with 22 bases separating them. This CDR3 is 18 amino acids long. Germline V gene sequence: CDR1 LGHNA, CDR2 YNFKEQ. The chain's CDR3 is CASSQGANIGVNLYEQYF. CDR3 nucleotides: TGTGCCAGCAGCCAAGGGGCCAACATCGGGGTAAATCTCTACGAGCAGTACTTC.

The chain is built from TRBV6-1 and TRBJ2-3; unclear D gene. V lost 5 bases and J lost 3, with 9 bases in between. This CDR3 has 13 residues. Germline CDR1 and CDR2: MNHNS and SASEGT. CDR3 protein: CASSPDGTDTQYF. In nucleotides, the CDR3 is TGTGCCAGCAGTCCAGACGGGACAGATACGCAGTATTTT.

Here the CDR3 DNA reads TGTGCCAGCAGCCCGTCCGGTTGGGGGGACGAGCAGTACGTC. Translated, it gives CASSPSGWGDEQYV. This chain joins TRBV6-2 or TRBV6-3 and TRBJ2-7, with D possibly matching TRBD2 (6 bases). This CDR3 is built from 14 residues. Trimming took 6 bases from V and 5 from J, leaving 17 bases between them. Germline V lookup: CDR1 MNHEY, CDR2 SVGEGT.

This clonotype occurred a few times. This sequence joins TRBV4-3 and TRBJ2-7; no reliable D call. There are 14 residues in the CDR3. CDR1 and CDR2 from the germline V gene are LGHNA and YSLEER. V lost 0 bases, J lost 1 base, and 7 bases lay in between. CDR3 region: CASSQDGLSYEQYF. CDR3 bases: TGCGCCAGCAGCCAAGATGGGCTGTCCTACGAGCAGTACTTC.

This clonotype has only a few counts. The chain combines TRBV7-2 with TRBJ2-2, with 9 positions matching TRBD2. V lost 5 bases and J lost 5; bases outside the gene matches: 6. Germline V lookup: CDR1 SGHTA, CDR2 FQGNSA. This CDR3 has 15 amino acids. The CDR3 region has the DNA TGTGCCAGCAGCCCTCTAGCGGGGTATACCGGGGAGCTGTTTTTT. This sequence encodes CASSPLAGYTGELFF.

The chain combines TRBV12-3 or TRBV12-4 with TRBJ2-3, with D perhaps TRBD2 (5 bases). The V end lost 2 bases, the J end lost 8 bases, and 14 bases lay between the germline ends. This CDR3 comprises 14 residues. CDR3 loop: CASSLNLAEGTQYF. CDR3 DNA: TGTGCCAGCAGTTTAAACCTAGCTGAGGGTACGCAGTATTTT.

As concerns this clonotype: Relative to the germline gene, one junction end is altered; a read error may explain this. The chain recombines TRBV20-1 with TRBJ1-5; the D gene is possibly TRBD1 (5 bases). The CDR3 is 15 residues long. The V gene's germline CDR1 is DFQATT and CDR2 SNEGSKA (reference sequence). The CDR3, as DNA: TGCAGTGCTAGTGCCGAGCAGGGCGGGCTGTCGCCCCTGCATTTT. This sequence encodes CSASAEQGGLSPLHF.

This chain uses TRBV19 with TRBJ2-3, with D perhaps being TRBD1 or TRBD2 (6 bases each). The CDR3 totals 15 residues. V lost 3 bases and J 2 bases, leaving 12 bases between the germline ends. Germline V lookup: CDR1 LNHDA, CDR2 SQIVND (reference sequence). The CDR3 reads CASSMVGGFTDTQYF. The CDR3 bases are TGTGCCAGTAGTATGGTCGGGGGCTTCACAGATACGCAGTATTTT.

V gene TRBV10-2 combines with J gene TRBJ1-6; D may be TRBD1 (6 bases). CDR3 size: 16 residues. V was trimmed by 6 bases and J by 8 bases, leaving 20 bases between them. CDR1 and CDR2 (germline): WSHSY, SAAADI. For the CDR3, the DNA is TGCGCCAGCAGGACCGGATGGGCTGCAGGGGATTCACCCCTCCACTTT. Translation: CASRTGWAAGDSPLHF.

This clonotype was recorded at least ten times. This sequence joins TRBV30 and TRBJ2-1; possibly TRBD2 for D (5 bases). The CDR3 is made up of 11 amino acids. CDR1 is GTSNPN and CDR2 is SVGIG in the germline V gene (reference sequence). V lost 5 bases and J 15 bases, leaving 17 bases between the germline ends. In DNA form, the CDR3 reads TGTGCCTGGGGGAGTAGTGGGGATCGGTTCTTC. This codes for CAWGSSGDRFF. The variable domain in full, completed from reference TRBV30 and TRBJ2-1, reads SQTIHQWPATLVQPVGSPLSLECTVEGTSNPNLYWYRQAAGRGLQLLFYSVGIGQISSEVPQNLSASRPQDRQFILSSKKLLLSDSGFYLCAWGSSGDRFFGPGTRLTVL.

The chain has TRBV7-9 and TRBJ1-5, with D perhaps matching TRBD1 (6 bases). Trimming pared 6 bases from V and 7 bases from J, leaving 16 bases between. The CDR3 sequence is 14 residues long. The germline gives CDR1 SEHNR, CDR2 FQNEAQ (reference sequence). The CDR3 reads CASSAGGFEQPQHF. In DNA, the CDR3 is TGTGCCAGCAGTGCTGGGGGCTTCGAGCAGCCCCAGCATTTT.

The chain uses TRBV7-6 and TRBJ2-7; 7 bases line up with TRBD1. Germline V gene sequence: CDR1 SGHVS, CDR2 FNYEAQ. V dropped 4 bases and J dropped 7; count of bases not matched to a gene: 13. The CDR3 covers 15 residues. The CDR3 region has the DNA TGTGCCAGCAGCTCAAGACAGGGTCTGGCGTGGGAGCAGTACTTC. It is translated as CASSSRQGLAWEQYF. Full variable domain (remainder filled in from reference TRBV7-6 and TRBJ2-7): GAGVSQSPRYKVTKRGQDVALRCDPISGHVSLYWYRQALGQGPEFLTYFNYEAQQDKSGLPNDRFSAERPEGSISTLTIQRTEQRDSAMYRCASSSRQGLAWEQYFGPGTRLTVT.

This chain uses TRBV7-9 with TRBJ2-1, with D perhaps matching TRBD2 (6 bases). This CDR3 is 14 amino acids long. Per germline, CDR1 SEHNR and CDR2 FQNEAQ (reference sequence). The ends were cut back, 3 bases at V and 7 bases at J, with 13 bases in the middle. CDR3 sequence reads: CASSLEVRGNEQFF. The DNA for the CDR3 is TGTGCCAGCAGCTTGGAGGTCCGGGGGAATGAGCAGTTCTTC.

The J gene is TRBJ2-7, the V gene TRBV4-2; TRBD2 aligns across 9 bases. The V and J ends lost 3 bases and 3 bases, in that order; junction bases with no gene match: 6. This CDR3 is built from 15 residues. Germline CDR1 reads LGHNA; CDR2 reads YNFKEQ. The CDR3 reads CASSHSAGGGYEQYV. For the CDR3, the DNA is TGTGCCAGCAGCCACTCAGCGGGGGGCGGCTACGAGCAGTACGTC.